The subject of this entry is one TCR beta chain. Participant reports of clinical history set cohort assignment. The data were obtained in a study of blood T cell repertoires in COVID-19. Background on the study: There were acute and convalescent COVID-19 samples, and they came from the United States, Italy and Spain.

In the source study's methods: Quantification of nucleated cells was approximated via reference gene primer amplification. Method: immunoSEQ multiplex PCR; TCRdb's copy keeps in-frame clones and lacks some. The V and J calls and the clone size are those of that table, but D and trimming were determined from the DNA. Of about 270,000 clones listed, around 89% are singletons. There are 15 residues in the CDR3. The V and J ends lost 1 base and 4 bases, in that order; junction bases with no gene match: 3. Per germline, CDR1 MDHEN and CDR2 SYDVKM. This receptor was taken from a middle-aged woman with acute COVID-19. The rearrangement joins TRBV28 to TRBJ2-7; 11 nucleotides agree with TRBD2. Material: PBMCs or T cells enriched from blood (not recorded which). The CDR3 reads CASSLLAGGPYEQYF. The CDR3 coding sequence is TGTGCCAGCAGTTTATTAGCGGGAGGGCCATACGAGCAGTACTTC.